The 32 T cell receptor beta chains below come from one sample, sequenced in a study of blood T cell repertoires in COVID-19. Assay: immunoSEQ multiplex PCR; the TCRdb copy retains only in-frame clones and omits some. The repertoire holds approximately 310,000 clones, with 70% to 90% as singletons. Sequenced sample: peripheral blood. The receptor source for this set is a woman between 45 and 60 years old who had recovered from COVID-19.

CDR3 bases: TGTGCCAGTAGTATAAGCCAAAGCAATGAGCAGTTCTTC. Its translation is CASSISQSNEQFF. The chain employs TRBV19 and TRBJ2-1, with no clear D. CDR3 size: 13 residues. V was cut by 2 bases and J by 6 bases, with 8 bases left in between. CDR1 and CDR2 (germline): LNHDA, SQIVND (reference sequence).

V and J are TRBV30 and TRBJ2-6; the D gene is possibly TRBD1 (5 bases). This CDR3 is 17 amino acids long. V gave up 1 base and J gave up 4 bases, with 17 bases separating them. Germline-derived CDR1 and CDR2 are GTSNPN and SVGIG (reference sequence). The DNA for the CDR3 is TGTGCCTGGAGTGGCCCCGGTTCTGGGGCCGGGGCCAACGTCCTGACTTTC. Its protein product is CAWSGPGSGAGANVLTF.

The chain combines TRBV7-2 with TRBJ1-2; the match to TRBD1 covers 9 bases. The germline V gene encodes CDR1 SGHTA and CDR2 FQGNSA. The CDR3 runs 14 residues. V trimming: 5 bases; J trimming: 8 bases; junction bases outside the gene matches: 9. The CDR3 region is CASSNAGTGSGYTF. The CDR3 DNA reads TGTGCCAGCAGCAATGCCGGGACAGGGTCCGGCTACACCTTC.

The CDR3 nucleotides are TGTGCCAGCTCACCAGGACAGGGGGATAATTCACCCCTCCACTTT. Protein product: CASSPGQGDNSPLHF. The rearrangement uses TRBV18 and TRBJ1-6; TRBD1 matches at 10 bases. CDR3 length equals 15 residues. CDR1 and CDR2 from the germline V gene are KGHSH and LQKENI. V trimming: 2 bases; J trimming: 5 bases; junction bases outside the gene matches: 0.

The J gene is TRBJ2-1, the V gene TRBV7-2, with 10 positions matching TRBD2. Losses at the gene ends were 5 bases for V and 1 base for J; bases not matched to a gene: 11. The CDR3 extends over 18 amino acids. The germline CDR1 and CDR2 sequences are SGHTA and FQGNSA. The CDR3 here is CASSPPGTSEGSYNEQFF. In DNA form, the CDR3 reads TGTGCCAGCAGCCCTCCGGGGACTAGCGAGGGTTCCTACAATGAGCAGTTCTTC.

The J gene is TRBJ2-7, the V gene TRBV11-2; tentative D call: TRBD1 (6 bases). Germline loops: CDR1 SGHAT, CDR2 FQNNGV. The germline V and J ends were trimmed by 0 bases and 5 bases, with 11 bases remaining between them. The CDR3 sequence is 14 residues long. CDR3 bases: TGTGCCAGCAGCTTAGATTTAGGGGGAAACGAGCAGTACTTC. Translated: CASSLDLGGNEQYF.

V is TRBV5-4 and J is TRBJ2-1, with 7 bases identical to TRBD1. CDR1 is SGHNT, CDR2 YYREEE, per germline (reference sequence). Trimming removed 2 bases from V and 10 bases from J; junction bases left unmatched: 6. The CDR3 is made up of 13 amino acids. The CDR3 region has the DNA TGTGCCAGCAGCTTACAGGGGTTTTTGGAGCAGTTCTTC. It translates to CASSLQGFLEQFF.

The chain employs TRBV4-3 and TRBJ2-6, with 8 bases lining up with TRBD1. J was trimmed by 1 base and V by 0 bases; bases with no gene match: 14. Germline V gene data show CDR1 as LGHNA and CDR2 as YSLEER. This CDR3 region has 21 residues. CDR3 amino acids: CASSQDPIIGTGDSGANVLTF. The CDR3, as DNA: TGCGCCAGCAGCCAAGATCCTATAATAGGGACAGGAGATTCTGGGGCCAACGTCCTGACTTTC.

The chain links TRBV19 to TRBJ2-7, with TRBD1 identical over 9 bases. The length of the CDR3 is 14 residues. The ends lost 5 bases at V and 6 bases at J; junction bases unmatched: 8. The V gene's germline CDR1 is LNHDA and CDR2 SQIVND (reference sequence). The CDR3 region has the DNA TGTGCCAGTAGTCCGGGACAGGGTGAGGTCGAGCAGTACTTC. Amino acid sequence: CASSPGQGEVEQYF.

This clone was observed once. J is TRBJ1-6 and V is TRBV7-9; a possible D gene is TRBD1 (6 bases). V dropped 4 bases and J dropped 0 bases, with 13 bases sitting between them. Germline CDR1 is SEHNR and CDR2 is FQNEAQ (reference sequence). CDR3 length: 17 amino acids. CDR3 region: CASSSPQGSSYNSPLHF. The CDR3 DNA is TGTGCCAGCAGCTCACCACAGGGAAGCTCCTATAATTCACCCCTCCACTTT.

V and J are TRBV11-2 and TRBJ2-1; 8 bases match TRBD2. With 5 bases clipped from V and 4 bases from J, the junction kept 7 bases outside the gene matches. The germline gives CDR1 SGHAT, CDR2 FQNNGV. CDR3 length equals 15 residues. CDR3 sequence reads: CASSPSSGPYNEQFF. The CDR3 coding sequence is TGTGCCAGCAGCCCCTCTAGCGGGCCTTACAATGAGCAGTTCTTC.

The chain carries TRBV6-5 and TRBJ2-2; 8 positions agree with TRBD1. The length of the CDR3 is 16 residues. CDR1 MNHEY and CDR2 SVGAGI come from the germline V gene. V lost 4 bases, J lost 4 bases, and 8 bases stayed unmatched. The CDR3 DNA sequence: TGTGCCAGCAGTTCGCCTACAGGGGGTGCCACCGGGGAGCTGTTTTTT. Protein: CASSSPTGGATGELFF.

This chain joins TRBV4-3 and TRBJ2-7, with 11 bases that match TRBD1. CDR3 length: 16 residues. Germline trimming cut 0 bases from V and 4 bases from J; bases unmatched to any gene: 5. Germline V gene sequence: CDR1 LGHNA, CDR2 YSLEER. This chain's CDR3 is CASSQDRGTGGYEQYF. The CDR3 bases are TGCGCCAGCAGCCAAGATCGAGGGACAGGGGGTTACGAGCAGTACTTC.

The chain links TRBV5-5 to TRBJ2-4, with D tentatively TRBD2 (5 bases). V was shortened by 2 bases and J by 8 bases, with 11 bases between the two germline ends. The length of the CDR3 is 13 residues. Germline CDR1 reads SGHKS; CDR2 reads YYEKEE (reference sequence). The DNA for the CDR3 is TGTGCCAGCAGCTTAGAGATGGGAGACATTCAGTACTTC. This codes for CASSLEMGDIQYF. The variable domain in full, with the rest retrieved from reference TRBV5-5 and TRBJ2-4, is DAGVTQSPTHLIKTRGQQVTLRCSPISGHKSVSWYQQVLGQGPQFIFQYYEKEERGRGNFPDRFSARQFPNYSSELNVNALLLGDSALYLCASSLEMGDIQYFGAGTRLSVL.

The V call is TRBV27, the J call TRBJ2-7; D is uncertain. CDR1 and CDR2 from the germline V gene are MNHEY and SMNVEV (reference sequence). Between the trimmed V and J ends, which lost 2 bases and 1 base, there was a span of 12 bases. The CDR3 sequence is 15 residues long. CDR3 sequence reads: CASSLRRILSYEQYF. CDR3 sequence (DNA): TGTGCCAGCAGTTTAAGGCGGATCCTGTCCTACGAGCAGTACTTC.

The CDR3 reads CASSLGLGGSYNSPLHF. The CDR3, as DNA: TGCGCCAGCAGCCTGGGTTTGGGGGGATCGTATAATTCACCCCTCCACTTT. The chain links TRBV4-3 to TRBJ1-6; D perhaps matches TRBD1 (5 bases). This CDR3 spans 17 amino acids. Germline CDR1 and CDR2: LGHNA and YSLEER. The V end was cut by 4 bases, the J end by 4 bases, with 17 bases between.

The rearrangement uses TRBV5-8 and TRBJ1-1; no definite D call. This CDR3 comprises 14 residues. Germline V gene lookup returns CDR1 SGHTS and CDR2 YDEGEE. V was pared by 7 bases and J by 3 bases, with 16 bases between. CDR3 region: CASSKIRTDTEAFF. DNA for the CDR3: TGTGCCAGCTCCAAAATACGGACTGACACTGAAGCTTTCTTT.

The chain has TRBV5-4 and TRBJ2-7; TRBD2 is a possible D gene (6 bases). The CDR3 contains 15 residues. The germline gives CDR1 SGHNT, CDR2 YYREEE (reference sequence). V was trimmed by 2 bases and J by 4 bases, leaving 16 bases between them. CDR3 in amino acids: CASSFGGTGSYEQYF. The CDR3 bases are TGTGCCAGCAGCTTCGGAGGGACGGGGTCTTACGAGCAGTACTTC. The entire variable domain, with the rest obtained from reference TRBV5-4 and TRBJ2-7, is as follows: ETGVTQSPTHLIKTRGQQVTLRCSSQSGHNTVSWYQQALGQGPQFIFQYYREEENGRGNFPPRFSGLQFPNYSSELNVNALELDDSALYLCASSFGGTGSYEQYFGPGTRLTVT.

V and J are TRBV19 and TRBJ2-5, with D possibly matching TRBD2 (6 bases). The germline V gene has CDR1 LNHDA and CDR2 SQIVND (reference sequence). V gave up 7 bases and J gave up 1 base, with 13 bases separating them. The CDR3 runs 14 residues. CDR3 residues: CASNRAGFQETQYF. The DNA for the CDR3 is TGTGCCAGTAATAGGGCGGGATTCCAAGAGACCCAGTACTTC.

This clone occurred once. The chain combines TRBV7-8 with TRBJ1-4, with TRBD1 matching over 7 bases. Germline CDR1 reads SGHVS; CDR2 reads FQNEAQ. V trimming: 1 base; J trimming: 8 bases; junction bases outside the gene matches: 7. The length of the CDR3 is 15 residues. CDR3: CASSLVTGLGEKLFF. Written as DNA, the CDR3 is TGTGCCAGCAGCTTAGTGACAGGGTTGGGCGAAAAACTGTTTTTT.

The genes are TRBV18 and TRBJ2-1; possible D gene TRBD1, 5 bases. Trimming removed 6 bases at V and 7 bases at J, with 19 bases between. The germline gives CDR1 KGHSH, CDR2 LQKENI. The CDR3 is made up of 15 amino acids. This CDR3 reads CASSSGETDLNEQFF. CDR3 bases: TGTGCCAGCTCTTCCGGCGAGACAGACCTGAATGAGCAGTTCTTC.

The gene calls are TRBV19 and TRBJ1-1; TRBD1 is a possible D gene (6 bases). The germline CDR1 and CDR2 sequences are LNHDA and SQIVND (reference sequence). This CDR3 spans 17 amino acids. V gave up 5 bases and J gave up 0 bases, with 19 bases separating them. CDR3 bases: TGTGCCAGTAGTGGATACCCCCTTGGGGGCTTGAACACTGAAGCTTTCTTT. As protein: CASSGYPLGGLNTEAFF.

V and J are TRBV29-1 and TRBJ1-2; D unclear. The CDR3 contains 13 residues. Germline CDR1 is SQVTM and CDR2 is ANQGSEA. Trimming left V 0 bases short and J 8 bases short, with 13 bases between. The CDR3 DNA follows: TGCAGCGTTGAAGAATCAGGTTGGTACGGCTACACCTTC. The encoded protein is CSVEESGWYGYTF. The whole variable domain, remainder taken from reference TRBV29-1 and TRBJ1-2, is SAVISQKPSRDICQRGTSLTIQCQVDSQVTMMFWYRQQPGQSLTLIATANQGSEATYESGFVIDKFPISRPNLTFSTLTVSNMSPEDSSIYLCSVEESGWYGYTFGSGTRLTVV.

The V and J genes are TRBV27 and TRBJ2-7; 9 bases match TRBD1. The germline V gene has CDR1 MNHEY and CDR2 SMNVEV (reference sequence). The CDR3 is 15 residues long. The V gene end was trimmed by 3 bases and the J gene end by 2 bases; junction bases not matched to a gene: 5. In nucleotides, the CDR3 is TGTGCCAGCAGTTTTGGGGGACAGGGCACCTACGAGCAGTACTTC. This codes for CASSFGGQGTYEQYF.

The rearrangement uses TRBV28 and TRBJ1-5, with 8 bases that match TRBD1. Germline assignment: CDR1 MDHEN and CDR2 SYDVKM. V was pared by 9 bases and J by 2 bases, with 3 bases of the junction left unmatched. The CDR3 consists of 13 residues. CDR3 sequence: CASMTGGNQPQHF. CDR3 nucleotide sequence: TGTGCCAGTATGACAGGGGGCAATCAGCCCCAGCATTTT. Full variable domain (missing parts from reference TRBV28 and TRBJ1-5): DVKVTQSSRYLVKRTGEKVFLECVQDMDHENMFWYRQDPGLGLRLIYFSYDVKMKEKGDIPEGYSVSREKKERFSLILESASTNQTSMYLCASMTGGNQPQHFGDGTRLSIL.

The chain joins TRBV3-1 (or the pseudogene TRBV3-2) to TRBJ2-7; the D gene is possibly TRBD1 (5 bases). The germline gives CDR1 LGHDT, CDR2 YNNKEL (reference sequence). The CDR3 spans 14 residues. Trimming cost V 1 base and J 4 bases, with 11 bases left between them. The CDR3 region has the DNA TGTGCCAGCAGCCAAGGCCAGGGTCAATACGAGCAGTACTTC. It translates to CASSQGQGQYEQYF.

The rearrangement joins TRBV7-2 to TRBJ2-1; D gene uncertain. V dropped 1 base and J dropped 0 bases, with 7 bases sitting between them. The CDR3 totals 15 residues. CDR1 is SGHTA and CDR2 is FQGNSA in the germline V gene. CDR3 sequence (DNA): TGTGCCAGCAGCTTAGTCCAGGACTCCTACAATGAGCAGTTCTTC. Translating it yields CASSLVQDSYNEQFF.

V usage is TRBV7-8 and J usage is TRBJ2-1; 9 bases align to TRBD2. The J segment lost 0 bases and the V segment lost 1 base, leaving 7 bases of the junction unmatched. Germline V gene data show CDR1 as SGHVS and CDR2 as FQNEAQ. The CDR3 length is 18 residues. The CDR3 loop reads CASSLELAGDYSYNEQFF. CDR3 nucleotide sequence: TGTGCCAGCAGCTTAGAGTTAGCGGGGGATTACTCCTACAATGAGCAGTTCTTC.

DNA for the CDR3: TGTGCCTGGAGTCGGGGACTAGCGGTAGCCAAAAACATTCAGTACTTC. Translated: CAWSRGLAVAKNIQYF. This sequence joins TRBV30 and TRBJ2-4; TRBD2 matches at 11 bases. Losses at the gene ends were 2 bases for V and 0 bases for J; bases not matched to a gene: 3. Germline loops: CDR1 GTSNPN, CDR2 SVGIG (reference sequence). The CDR3 loop spans 16 amino acids.

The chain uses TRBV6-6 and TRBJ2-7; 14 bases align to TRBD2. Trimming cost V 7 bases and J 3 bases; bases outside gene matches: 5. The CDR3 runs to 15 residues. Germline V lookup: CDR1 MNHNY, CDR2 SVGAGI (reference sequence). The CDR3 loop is CASIGTSGGNYEQYF. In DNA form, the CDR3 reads TGTGCCAGCATTGGGACTAGCGGGGGTAACTACGAGCAGTACTTC.

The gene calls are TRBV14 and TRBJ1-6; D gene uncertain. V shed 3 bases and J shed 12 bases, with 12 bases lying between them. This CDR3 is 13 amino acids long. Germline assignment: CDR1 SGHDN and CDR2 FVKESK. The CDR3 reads CASSHGRFVPLHF. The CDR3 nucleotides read TGTGCCAGCAGCCACGGGAGGTTTGTACCCCTCCACTTT. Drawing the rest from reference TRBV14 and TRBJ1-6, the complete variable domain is EAGVTQFPSHSVIEKGQTVTLRCDPISGHDNLYWYRRVMGKEIKFLLHFVKESKQDESGMPNNRFLAERTGGTYSTLKVQPAELEDSGVYFCASSHGRFVPLHFGNGTRLTVT.

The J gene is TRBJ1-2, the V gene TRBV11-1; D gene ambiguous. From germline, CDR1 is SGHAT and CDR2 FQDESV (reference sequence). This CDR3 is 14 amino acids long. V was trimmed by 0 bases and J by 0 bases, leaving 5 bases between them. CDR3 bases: TGTGCCAGCAGCTTAGCAACAGCTAACTATGGCTACACCTTC. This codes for CASSLATANYGYTF.